A selection of T cell receptor beta chains follows, all from one sample in a study of blood T cell repertoires in COVID-19. Sequencing was performed with immunoSEQ multiplex PCR; in TCRdb, only in-frame clones are kept and a portion is missing. Found here are some 260,000 clones, about 88% of them singletons; the top ten hold 4.1%. The specimen was PBMCs or T cells enriched from blood (not recorded which). The receptor set was obtained from a man aged 30 to 45 with acute COVID-19. Each CDR3 is given with its conserved first and last residue. A D gene is named only where the DNA matches it firmly. For some rows the clone size is stated as once, few or many, or as a class when expanded; others skip it.

j_gene | v_gene | d_gene | len | abundance | CDR3aa | CDR3nt
TRBJ2-5 | TRBV5-1 | . | 15 | . | CASSREYRVAETQYF | TGCGCCAGCAGCAGGGAGTACAGGGTTGCCGAGACCCAGTACTTC
TRBJ1-5 | TRBV3-1/TRBV3-2 | . | 15 | few | CASSQDRAGNQPQHF | TGTGCCAGCAGCCAAGACAGGGCTGGCAATCAGCCCCAGCATTTT
TRBJ2-2 | TRBV11-2 | TRBD2 | 17 | . | CASSRGLAGAKAGELFF | TGTGCCAGCAGCCGGGGACTAGCGGGCGCTAAAGCCGGGGAGCTGTTTTTT
TRBJ1-1 | TRBV15 | . | 16 | once | CATRPGDFIEGTEAFF | TGTGCCACCAGACCCGGGGACTTTATAGAGGGCACTGAAGCTTTCTTT
TRBJ1-6 | TRBV13 | . | 15 | . | CASIRGGAANSPLHF | TGTGCCAGCATAAGGGGGGGCGCGGCCAATTCACCCCTCCACTTT
TRBJ2-2 | TRBV16 | . | 15 | . | CASNPRRGKTGELFF | TGTGCCAGCAACCCAAGACGGGGGAAAACCGGGGAGCTGTTTTTT
TRBJ2-2 | TRBV10-3 | . | 14 | . | CATSRADNTGELFF | TGTGCCACCTCGCGGGCCGATAACACCGGGGAGCTGTTTTTT
TRBJ1-6 | TRBV18 | . | 14 | . | CASSRSQQETPLHF | TGTGCCAGCTCACGATCACAACAGGAGACACCCCTCCACTTT
TRBJ1-5 | TRBV28 | TRBD1 | 15 | . | CASSGVQGRNQPQHF | TGTGCCAGCAGTGGGGTACAGGGGCGCAATCAGCCCCAGCATTTT
TRBJ2-2 | TRBV5-5 | . | 18 | . | CASSPRTLPPSNTGELFF | TGTGCCAGCAGCCCCCGGACTTTACCCCCCTCGAACACCGGGGAGCTGTTTTTT
TRBJ2-2 | TRBV6-5 | TRBD1 | 14 | . | CASRSIRGFGELFF | TGTGCCAGCAGGTCGATCAGGGGGTTCGGGGAGCTGTTTTTT
TRBJ1-4 | TRBV15 | TRBD1 | 17 | once | CATSRFATPGQNEKLFF | TGTGCCACCAGCAGATTTGCGACACCGGGACAGAATGAAAAACTGTTTTTT
TRBJ2-2 | TRBV21-1 | . | 12 | . | CASRRGSGELFF | TGTGCCAGCCGACGGGGGAGCGGGGAGCTGTTTTTT
TRBJ2-2 | TRBV19 | . | 16 | . | CASSITSGANTGELFF | TGTGCCAGTAGTATAACCTCGGGAGCGAACACCGGGGAGCTGTTTTTT
TRBJ1-4 | TRBV28 | . | 14 | few | CASSLGGINEKLFF | TGTGCCAGCAGTTTAGGGGGCATTAATGAAAAACTGTTTTTT
TRBJ1-3 | TRBV28 | . | 14 | . | CASSFLGLRDTIYF | TGTGCCAGCAGTTTTCTGGGTCTGAGGGACACCATATATTTT
TRBJ2-4 | TRBV19 | . | 15 | . | CASSPQGQAKNIQYF | TGTGCCAGTAGTCCACAGGGTCAAGCCAAAAACATTCAGTACTTC
TRBJ2-1 | TRBV27 | . | 13 | . | CASSFRTYNEQFF | TGTGCCAGCAGTTTCCGGACATACAATGAGCAGTTCTTC
TRBJ2-5 | TRBV5-4 | TRBD2 | 16 | . | CASSRLAGGLSETQYF | TGTGCCAGCAGCAGATTAGCGGGGGGTTTGTCAGAGACCCAGTACTTC
TRBJ2-4 | TRBV30 | . | 15 | . | CAYQTGGLAKNIQYF | TGTGCCTATCAAACCGGGGGACTAGCCAAAAACATTCAGTACTTC
TRBJ2-1 | TRBV11-3 | TRBD1 | 13 | . | CASSWDRGDEQFF | TGTGCCAGCAGCTGGGACAGGGGCGATGAGCAGTTCTTC
TRBJ1-1 | TRBV12-3/TRBV12-4 | . | 13 | . | CASFTPQGAEAFF | TGTGCCAGCTTCACCCCCCAGGGCGCTGAAGCTTTCTTT
TRBJ2-1 | TRBV7-9 | TRBD2 | 15 | . | CASRLTTSGGNEQFF | TGTGCCAGCAGACTAACAACTAGCGGGGGCAATGAGCAGTTCTTC
TRBJ1-5 | TRBV19 | TRBD1 | 18 | . | CASTLRSTGGDLYEPQHF | TGTGCCAGTACCTTGAGATCGACAGGGGGTGACTTATATGAGCCCCAGCATTTT
TRBJ1-6 | TRBV9 | . | 15 | . | CASSVGGSYNSPLHF | TGTGCCAGCAGCGTAGGCGGGTCCTATAATTCACCCCTCCACTTT
TRBJ2-1 | TRBV9 | TRBD2 | 17 | . | CASSFTRGAGGYNEQFF | TGTGCCAGCAGCTTCACAAGAGGAGCGGGGGGATACAATGAGCAGTTCTTC
TRBJ2-2 | TRBV21-1 | . | 12 | . | CASGQSTGELFF | TGTGCTTCGGGACAAAGCACCGGGGAGCTGTTTTTT
TRBJ2-1 | TRBV7-6 | . | 14 | once | CASSPWGPNHEQFF | TGTGCCAGCAGCCCCTGGGGCCCAAACCATGAGCAGTTCTTC
TRBJ2-4 | TRBV6-2/TRBV6-3 | TRBD2 | 15 | . | CASSYGLADKNIQYF | TGTGCCAGCAGTTACGGACTAGCGGACAAAAACATTCAGTACTTC
TRBJ1-1 | TRBV6-6 | TRBD1 | 14 | once | CASSGQGRGTEAFF | TGTGCCAGCAGTGGACAGGGGCGAGGCACTGAAGCTTTCTTT
TRBJ1-3 | TRBV6-5 | . | 14 | . | CASSLVSSGNTIYF | TGTGCCAGCAGTCTAGTCAGCTCTGGAAACACCATATATTTT
TRBJ1-3 | TRBV7-2 | TRBD1 | 16 | . | CASSSSTGTGGNTIYF | TGTGCCAGCAGCTCCTCCACCGGGACAGGAGGAAACACCATATATTTT
TRBJ1-1 | TRBV5-1 | . | 15 | . | CASAEGSPMNTEAFF | TGTGCCAGCGCGGAAGGCAGCCCCATGAACACTGAAGCTTTCTTT
TRBJ2-1 | TRBV30 | TRBD2 | 14 | . | CAWSFLGRAGEQFF | TGTGCCTGGAGTTTCCTAGGGAGGGCCGGTGAGCAGTTCTTC
TRBJ2-2 | TRBV19 | TRBD1 | 15 | . | CASSIQGALGGELFF | TGTGCCAGTAGTATACAGGGGGCGCTGGGCGGGGAGCTGTTTTTT
TRBJ2-2 | TRBV7-2 | . | 12 | . | CASSLAWTELFF | TGTGCCAGCAGCTTAGCATGGACAGAGCTGTTTTTT
TRBJ2-1 | TRBV24-1 | TRBD2 | 16 | . | CATSDQSGRALDEQFF | TGTGCCACCAGTGATCAGAGCGGGAGGGCCCTAGATGAGCAGTTCTTC
TRBJ1-5 | TRBV28 | . | 14 | . | CASNAIYSNQPQHF | TGTGCCAGCAACGCGATTTATAGCAATCAGCCCCAGCATTTT
TRBJ1-1 | TRBV4-3 | . | 14 | . | CASSQDVRNTEAFF | TGCGCCAGCAGCCAAGATGTGAGGAACACTGAAGCTTTCTTT
TRBJ1-1 | TRBV11-3 | . | 13 | . | CASSLAEHREAFF | TGTGCCAGCAGCTTAGCCGAACACCGCGAAGCTTTCTTT
TRBJ1-1 | TRBV7-2 | . | 14 | once | CASSLLVAATEAFF | TGTGCCAGCAGCCTCCTGGTCGCGGCCACTGAAGCTTTCTTT
TRBJ2-3 | TRBV3-1/TRBV3-2 | . | 14 | . | CASSLTGRKDTQYF | TGTGCCAGCAGCCTAACGGGAAGGAAAGATACGCAGTATTTT